The rows below give T cell receptor beta chains drawn from one sample of a study of Graves' ophthalmopathy and Graves' hyperthyroidism. Each CDR3 protein gets one entry after TCRdb re-called the multiplex PCR reads with MiXCR. The sample holds approximately 700,000 distinct CDR3 sequences; 35% to 45% are singletons and the top ten take more than 2.5%. The source material was peripheral blood. These receptor sequences come from an adult man with Graves' ophthalmopathy. Each CDR3 is given with its conserved first and last residue. The D gene is left open where the match is weak. Only part of the rows carry a size: once, few, many, or a class if the clone is expanded.

size | D | J | V | DNA | CDR3
few | . | TRBJ2-5 | TRBV20-1 | TGCAGTGCTTCCCGGCTAGTCGGCGAAGAGACCCAGTACTTC | CSASRLVGEETQYF
many | . | TRBJ2-7 | TRBV10-3 | TGTGCCATCAGGTTCGGGACCTCCTACGAGCAGTACTTC | CAIRFGTSYEQYF
many | TRBD2 | TRBJ2-2 | TRBV2 | TGTGCCAGCAATAAAGCGGGAGGTGGCACCGGGGAGCTGTTTTTT | CASNKAGGGTGELFF
. | . | TRBJ1-5 | TRBV10-2 | TGCGCCAGCAGTGTCAGGCCTGGGATGGTGGGCAATCAGCCCCAGCATTTT | CASSVRPGMVGNQPQHF
few | TRBD1 | TRBJ1-1 | TRBV5-1 | TGCGCCAGCAGCGGTCACAGGGGGCTCGCTGAAGCTTTCTTT | CASSGHRGLAEAFF
many | . | TRBJ1-5 | TRBV10-2 | TGCGCCAGCAGTGAGTCTAGGCAGCCTCTGAGGTGGCCCCAGCATTTT | CASSESRQPLRWPQHF
. | . | TRBJ2-7 | TRBV5-4 | TGTGCCAGCAGTTTCGGCGGGACATACTACGAGCAGTACTTC | CASSFGGTYYEQYF
many | TRBD2 | TRBJ2-7 | TRBV20-1 | TGCAGTGCTACGAGCGGGAGAGCCTACGAGCAGTACTTC | CSATSGRAYEQYF
few | TRBD1 | TRBJ2-7 | TRBV29-1 | TGCAGCGTGGAAACCCCCCGGACAGGCCCCTACGAGCAGTACTTC | CSVETPRTGPYEQYF
. | . | TRBJ2-1 | TRBV25-1 | TGTGCCAGCAGTCCACTAGCATCCGATTACAATGAGCAGTTCTTC | CASSPLASDYNEQFF
many | . | TRBJ1-2 | TRBV6-6 | TGTGCCAGCAGTTCCCGGGCCTATGGCTACACCTTC | CASSSRAYGYTF
many | . | TRBJ2-7 | TRBV5-1 | TGCGCCAGCAGCTTGGAGGCGCCTTACGAGCAGTACTTC | CASSLEAPYEQYF
many | TRBD1 | TRBJ1-1 | TRBV5-1 | TGTGCCAGCAGCTTCGGGACAGCGAACACTGAAGCTTTCTTT | CASSFGTANTEAFF
many | . | TRBJ2-5 | TRBV20-1 | TGCAGTGCTAGAGATCTAAGGGGAGAGACCCAGTACTTC | CSARDLRGETQYF
. | TRBD1 | TRBJ1-4 | TRBV11-2 | TGTGCCAGCTCACCAATGGGACAGGCTAATGAAAAACTGTTTTTT | CASSPMGQANEKLFF
many | TRBD1 | TRBJ1-1 | TRBV5-1 | TGTGCCAGCAGCTTGGCGACAGGGGGCACTGAAGCTTTCTTT | CASSLATGGTEAFF
many | . | TRBJ2-5 | TRBV10-2 | TGCGCCAGCAGTGACGGGCAGGGGATCTTGGAGACCCAGTACTTC | CASSDGQGILETQYF
many | . | TRBJ1-2 | TRBV15 | TGTGCCACCAGCTCTCGTGGTTGGAACTATGGCTACACCTTC | CATSSRGWNYGYTF
. | . | TRBJ2-5 | TRBV29-1 | TGCAGCGTTGAAGAGACCGGGCGAAACACCCAGTACTTC | CSVEETGRNTQYF
many | TRBD1 | TRBJ1-5 | TRBV24-1 | TGTGCCACCAGCGGGACAGCGGAGCGTGCAAGTGGGCCCCAGCATTTT | CATSGTAERASGPQHF
many | . | TRBJ1-4 | TRBV4-3 | TGCGCCAGCAGCCAAGGACAGGCTGATGAAAAACTGTTTTTT | CASSQGQADEKLFF
many | TRBD2 | TRBJ2-6 | TRBV7-9 | TGTGCCAGCAGCTTAGGGGGGGGTCCCGGGGCCAACGTCCTGACTTTC | CASSLGGGPGANVLTF
many | TRBD1 | TRBJ1-6 | TRBV4-1 | TGTGCCAGCAGCCAAGACAGGGGTTCGGGCTCACCCCTCCACTTT | CASSQDRGSGSPLHF
. | . | TRBJ1-2 | TRBV5-1 | TGCGCCAGCAGCCCAGGTATCTCTGGGGCGCGGTATGGCTACACCTTC | CASSPGISGARYGYTF
. | . | TRBJ1-3 | TRBV6-5 | TGTGCCAGCAGCCGAACTACCGGGACATATAACACCATATATTTT | CASSRTTGTYNTIYF
. | TRBD1 | TRBJ1-1 | TRBV9 | TGTGCCAGCAGCGCCGGACAGGGGTCGGCTGAAGCTTTCTTT | CASSAGQGSAEAFF
many | . | TRBJ1-4 | TRBV7-3 | TGTGCCAGCACCCTGAGGATATCTAATGAAAAACTGTTTTTT | CASTLRISNEKLFF
many | . | TRBJ1-1 | TRBV20-1 | TGCAGTGCTAGAGGGGGGGGCACTGAAGCTTTCTTT | CSARGGGTEAFF
. | TRBD2 | TRBJ2-7 | TRBV12-5 | TGTGCTAGTGGTCTGCTTGTGAGGGGAGGGCCCCGCGAGCAGTACTTC | CASGLLVRGGPREQYF
. | . | TRBJ2-7 | TRBV27 | TGTGCCAGCAGTCGTATACCCGGGACACCATCCTACGAGCAGTACTTC | CASSRIPGTPSYEQYF
many | . | TRBJ1-2 | TRBV29-1 | TGCAGCGTTGTCAGTCGTGGCTACACCTTC | CSVVSRGYTF
few | . | TRBJ2-7 | TRBV9 | TGTGCCAGCAGCGTCGCCCCCTCGGGAGAACTGAGCTCCTACGAGCAGTACTTC | CASSVAPSGELSSYEQYF
. | TRBD2 | TRBJ2-7 | TRBV9 | TGTGCCAGCAGCGTAGGGGGGACTAGCTGGTTCCACGAGCAGTACTTC | CASSVGGTSWFHEQYF
. | . | TRBJ2-7 | TRBV7-9 | TGTGCCAGCTTCCCCGGAGACGGTTACGAGCAGTACTTC | CASFPGDGYEQYF
. | TRBD1 | TRBJ1-5 | TRBV7-2 | TGTGCCAGCAGCTTAGCGGTCGGGGACAGGGTGAGTCAGCCCCAGCATTTT | CASSLAVGDRVSQPQHF
. | . | TRBJ1-2 | TRBV15 | TGTGCCACCAGCAGAGATCGAGGGAACCATGGCTACACCTTC | CATSRDRGNHGYTF
many | TRBD1 | TRBJ1-2 | TRBV6-1 | TGTGCCAGCAAACCGGGACAGGACGCCAACTATGGCTACACCTTC | CASKPGQDANYGYTF
. | . | TRBJ2-7 | TRBV19 | TGTGCCAGTAGTATAGATCTAGGGTCTGGCGAGCAGTACTTC | CASSIDLGSGEQYF
many | . | TRBJ1-4 | TRBV5-1 | TGCGCCAGCAGCTTGGGATACGCCCGGGCACGACGCACTAATGAAAAACTGTTTTTT | CASSLGYARARRTNEKLFF
once | . | TRBJ1-2 | TRBV2 | TGTGCCAGCAGTGGGGGCGGCGATGGCTACACCTTC | CASSGGGDGYTF
few | . | TRBJ1-4 | TRBV30 | TGTGCCTGGAGTGTGGGGGAAAAACTGTTTTTT | CAWSVGEKLFF
few | . | TRBJ1-1 | TRBV18 | TGTGCCAGCTCACCCCTCAGGGGTGGGGGCACTGAAGCTTTCTTT | CASSPLRGGGTEAFF
many | . | TRBJ2-2 | TRBV7-9 | TGTGCCAGCAGCTTAGCGCGTGGTCAGGTTAACACCGGGGAGCTGTTTTTT | CASSLARGQVNTGELFF
many | . | TRBJ1-4 | TRBV10-3 | TGTGCCATCAGTGAGTCGAATAGGAGAACTAATGAAAAACTGTTTTTT | CAISESNRRTNEKLFF
many | TRBD1 | TRBJ2-6 | TRBV5-1 | TGCGCCAGCAGCACGCCACAGGGGGCTGGGGCCAACGTCCTGACTTTC | CASSTPQGAGANVLTF
many | . | TRBJ1-2 | TRBV7-8 | TGTGCCAGCAGCCTCCACGACCAATCTCCCGGCTACACCTTC | CASSLHDQSPGYTF
many | . | TRBJ2-5 | TRBV20-1 | TGCAGTGCTAGAGGAAGCGGGGAGACCCAGTACTTC | CSARGSGETQYF
once | . | TRBJ2-2 | TRBV5-1 | TGCGCCAGCAGCCGAGGCAGGGCGGGCACCGGGGAGCTGTTTTTT | CASSRGRAGTGELFF
. | . | TRBJ1-4 | TRBV2 | TGTGCCGGCCACTCGGGGACTAAAAGGTTTCGGGCTAATGAAAAACTGTTTTTT | CAGHSGTKRFRANEKLFF